This T cell receptor beta chain was captured in a study of blood T cell repertoires in COVID-19. Study background: Both acute and convalescent COVID-19 samples were obtained from the United States, Italy and Spain. PBMCs, B-cell-depleted T cells, or T cells were the source of the cDNA or gDNA that made up the material.

In the original analysis: Amplification from reference gene primers served as the basis for estimated nucleated cell counts. Sequencing was performed with immunoSEQ multiplex PCR; in TCRdb, only in-frame clones are kept and a portion is missing. V, J and clone size derive from that table, while D and trimming were established from the DNA sequence. The table has 300,000 to 400,000 clones, roughly 89% seen once. The CDR3 runs 14 residues. Germline CDR1 reads SGDLS; CDR2 reads YYNGEE. V lost 0 bases, J lost 4 bases, and 10 bases lay in between. This chain joins TRBV9 and TRBJ1-1; D gene uncertain. What was sequenced was peripheral blood. The sequence came from a woman aged 18-29 years who had recovered from COVID-19. DNA for the CDR3: TGTGCCAGCAGCGTAGCATCAGGTTTCACTGAAGCTTTCTTT. It yields the protein CASSVASGFTEAFF.